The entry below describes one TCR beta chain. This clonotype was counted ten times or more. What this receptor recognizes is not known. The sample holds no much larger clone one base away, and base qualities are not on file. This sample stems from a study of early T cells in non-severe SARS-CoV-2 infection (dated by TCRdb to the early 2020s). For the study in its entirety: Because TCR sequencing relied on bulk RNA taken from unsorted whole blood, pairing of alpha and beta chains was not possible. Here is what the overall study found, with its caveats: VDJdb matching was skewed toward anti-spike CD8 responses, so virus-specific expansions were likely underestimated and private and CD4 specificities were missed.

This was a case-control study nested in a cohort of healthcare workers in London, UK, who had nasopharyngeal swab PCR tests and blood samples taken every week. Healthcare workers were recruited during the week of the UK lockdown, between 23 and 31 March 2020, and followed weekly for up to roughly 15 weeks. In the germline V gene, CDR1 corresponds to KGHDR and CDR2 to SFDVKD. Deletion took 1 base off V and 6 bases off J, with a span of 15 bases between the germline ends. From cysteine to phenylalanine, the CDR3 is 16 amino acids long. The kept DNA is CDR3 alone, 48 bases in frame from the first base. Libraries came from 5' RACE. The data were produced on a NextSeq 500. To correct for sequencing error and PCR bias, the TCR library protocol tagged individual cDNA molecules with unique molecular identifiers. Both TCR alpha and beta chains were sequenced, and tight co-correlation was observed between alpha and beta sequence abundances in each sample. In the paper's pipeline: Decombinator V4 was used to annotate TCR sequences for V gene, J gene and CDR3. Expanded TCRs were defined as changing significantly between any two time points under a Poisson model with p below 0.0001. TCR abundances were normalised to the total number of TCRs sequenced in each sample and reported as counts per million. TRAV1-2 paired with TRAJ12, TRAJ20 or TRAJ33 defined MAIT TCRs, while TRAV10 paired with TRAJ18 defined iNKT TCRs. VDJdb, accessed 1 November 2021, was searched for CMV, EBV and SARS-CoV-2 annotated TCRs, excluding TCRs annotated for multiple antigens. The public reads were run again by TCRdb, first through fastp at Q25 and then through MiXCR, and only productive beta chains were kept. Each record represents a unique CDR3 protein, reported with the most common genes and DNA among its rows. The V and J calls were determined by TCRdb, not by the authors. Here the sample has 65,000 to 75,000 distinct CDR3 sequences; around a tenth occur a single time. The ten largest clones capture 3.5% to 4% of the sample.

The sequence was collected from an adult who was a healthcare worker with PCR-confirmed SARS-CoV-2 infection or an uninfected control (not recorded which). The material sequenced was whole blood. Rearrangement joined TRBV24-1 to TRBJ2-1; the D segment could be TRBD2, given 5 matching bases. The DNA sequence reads TGTGCCACCAGTGATTTAAGGCCCTCTAGCCCCAATGAGCAGTTCTTC. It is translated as CATSDLRPSSPNEQFF.